This TCR beta chain was sequenced in a study of a mutant IDH1 vaccine in newly diagnosed glioma. Study in general: Eight vaccinations went to patients in weeks 1, 3, 5, 7, 11, 15, 19, 23.

Produced via immunoSEQ multiplex PCR; TCRdb's table is partial and in-frame only. In the table there are approximately 21,000 clones, over 85% of which are singletons. Study results and limitations: Most patients, 90% to 95%, showed vaccine-induced immune responses. Pseudoprogression seemed unrelated to changes in top peripheral T cell clonotypes.

Trimming took 0 bases from V and 0 from J, leaving 7 bases between them. The germline gives CDR1 SGHRS, CDR2 YFSETQ. CDR3 size: 14 residues. The time point denotes: week 11, during vaccination. A 20-mer mutant IDH1 peptide at 300 ug was injected subcutaneously with topical imiquimod. Comments on this clone: What it recognizes is unknown.

The clonotype was recovered from a woman in her thirties or forties with glioma. The V call is TRBV5-1, the J call TRBJ2-7; D is unresolved. This specimen was PBMCs, taken from a glioma patient whose treatment included an IDH1 peptide vaccine. The DNA of the CDR3 is TGCGCCAGCAGCTTGGATCGGACCTCCTACGAGCAGTACTTC. It encodes CASSLDRTSYEQYF.